The next 27 T cell receptor beta chains were all read from a single sample in a study of shared clonotypes between healthy human individuals. The method was immunoSEQ multiplex PCR; TCRdb's version includes in-frame clones alone and lacks a portion of them. Found here are roughly 640,000 clones, more than 95% of them singletons; the top ten hold 0.045% to 0.07%. The sequenced sample consisted of naive CD4+ T cells sorted from blood. Stated subset: CD45RA+ positively selected. These receptors were taken from a woman under 40 in good health.

The rearrangement joins TRBV29-1 to TRBJ2-1, with 15 nucleotides matching TRBD2. The V gene end was trimmed by 7 bases and the J gene end by 9 bases; junction bases not matched to a gene: 10. In germline, CDR1 is SQVTM, CDR2 ANQGSEA. CDR3 length: 15 residues. The CDR3 DNA follows: TGCAGCGCCGGGACTAGCGGGAGGTTGGCGACTGAGCAGTTCTTC. This gives the protein CSAGTSGRLATEQFF.

V gene TRBV28 combines with J gene TRBJ2-7; D is possibly TRBD1 or TRBD2 (5 bases each). Germline CDR1 MDHEN, CDR2 SYDVKM. The CDR3 runs 14 residues. Trimming took 5 bases from V and 3 from J, leaving 14 bases between them. CDR3 amino acids: CASSTRDLHYEQYF. Written as DNA, the CDR3 is TGTGCCAGCAGTACCCGGGACCTACACTACGAGCAGTACTTC. Variable domain in full (rest from reference TRBV28 and TRBJ2-7): DVKVTQSSRYLVKRTGEKVFLECVQDMDHENMFWYRQDPGLGLRLIYFSYDVKMKEKGDIPEGYSVSREKKERFSLILESASTNQTSMYLCASSTRDLHYEQYFGPGTRLTVT.

The chain links TRBV7-3 to TRBJ2-1; 11 bases align to TRBD2. CDR1 SGHTA and CDR2 FQGTGA come from the germline V gene. Trimming at V came to 4 bases and at J to 5 bases, leaving 7 bases not matched to a gene. The CDR3 loop spans 16 amino acids. The CDR3 DNA is TGTGCCAGCAGCTCCATAGCGGGAGGGGGACACAATGAGCAGTTCTTC. Its protein is CASSSIAGGGHNEQFF.

The CDR3 nucleotides read TGCGCCAGCAGCCCCAGGGGAGGACTGTGGGGCTACACCTTC. The encoded protein is CASSPRGGLWGYTF. V and J are TRBV4-1 and TRBJ1-2; D perhaps matches TRBD1 (6 bases). Germline assignment: CDR1 MGHRA and CDR2 YSYEKL. V was shortened by 4 bases and J by 8 bases, with 17 bases between the two germline ends. This CDR3 has 14 amino acids.

The V gene is TRBV15, the J gene TRBJ2-3, with D tentatively TRBD1 or TRBD2 (5 bases each). Germline CDR1 reads LNHNV; CDR2 reads YYDKDF (reference sequence). This CDR3 has 16 amino acids. V shed 0 bases and J shed 4 bases, with 14 bases lying between them. This CDR3 reads CATSRDGDGTADTQYF. In nucleotides, the CDR3 is TGTGCCACCAGCAGAGATGGGGACGGCACGGCAGATACGCAGTATTTT.

The CDR3 reads CASSQGLADHNEQFF. DNA of the CDR3: TGTGCCAGCAGCCAGGGCCTAGCGGATCACAATGAGCAGTTCTTC. The V and J genes are TRBV7-2 and TRBJ2-1; 7 nucleotides match TRBD2. The CDR3 spans 15 residues. J was trimmed by 5 bases and V by 5 bases; bases with no gene match: 9. The germline CDR1 and CDR2 sequences are SGHTA and FQGNSA. Using reference TRBV7-2 and TRBJ2-1 for the parts outside the CDR3, the full variable domain is GAGVSQSPSNKVTEKGKDVELRCDPISGHTALYWYRQSLGQGLEFLIYFQGNSAPDKSGLPSDRFSAERTGGSVSTLTIQRTQQEDSAVYLCASSQGLADHNEQFFGPGTRLTVL.

V usage is TRBV11-1 and J usage is TRBJ2-5; 8 bases align to TRBD2. V shed 5 bases and J 2 bases; nucleotides not matched to a gene: 10. The V gene's germline CDR1 is SGHAT and CDR2 FQDESV (reference sequence). The CDR3 is 16 amino acids. CDR3 sequence reads: CASSPRLAITQETQYF. DNA of the CDR3: TGTGCCAGCAGCCCACGACTAGCGATTACTCAAGAGACCCAGTACTTC.

The rearrangement joins TRBV5-4 to TRBJ2-1; D remains ambiguous. The V gene lost 5 bases and the J gene lost 0 bases, with 12 bases spanning the gap. This CDR3 is built from 15 residues. Looked up from germline, CDR1 is SGHNT and CDR2 is YYREEE (reference sequence). DNA for the CDR3: TGTGCCAGCAGTCAGACCAGTAGCTCCTACAATGAGCAGTTCTTC. Its translation is CASSQTSSSYNEQFF.

The CDR3: CASSLSGTSGYNEQFF. CDR3 sequence (DNA): TGTGCCAGCAGCTTATCAGGGACTAGCGGATACAATGAGCAGTTCTTC. The chain couples TRBV11-3 to TRBJ2-1; 11 bases fit TRBD2. This CDR3 region has 16 residues. V lost 2 bases to trimming and J lost 4 bases; unmatched junction nucleotides: 4. Per germline, CDR1 SGHNT and CDR2 YENEEA.

This chain connects TRBV11-3 to TRBJ2-1; the match to TRBD1 covers 12 bases. Germline CDR1 is SGHNT and CDR2 is YENEEA. The CDR3 spans 13 residues. J lost 9 bases, V lost 8 bases, and 5 bases had no gene match. Here the CDR3 reads CASRGQGAGEQFF. CDR3 nucleotides: TGTGCCAGCCGGGGACAGGGGGCGGGTGAGCAGTTCTTC. The variable domain in full, with the rest retrieved from reference TRBV11-3 and TRBJ2-1, is EAGVVQSPRYKIIEKKQPVAFWCNPISGHNTLYWYLQNLGQGPELLIRYENEEAVDDSQLPKDRFSAERLKGVDSTLKIQPAELGDSAVYLCASRGQGAGEQFFGPGTRLTVL.

The rearrangement uses TRBV9 and TRBJ2-3; either TRBD1 or TRBD2 may supply D (5 bases each). The CDR3 runs 11 residues. V was shortened by 7 bases and J by 6 bases, with 9 bases between the two germline ends. Germline loops: CDR1 SGDLS, CDR2 YYNGEE. The CDR3 coding sequence is TGTGCCAGCGGGACGAGTGATACGCAGTATTTT. This gives the protein CASGTSDTQYF.

The rearrangement links TRBV27 to TRBJ1-2, with unresolved D. Germline V gene lookup returns CDR1 MNHEY and CDR2 SMNVEV (reference sequence). The ends were cut back, 2 bases at V and 4 bases at J, with 11 bases in the middle. The CDR3 has 14 residues. The CDR3 bases are TGTGCCAGCAGTTTAGTTCAAGGCTCCTATGGCTACACCTTC. Protein: CASSLVQGSYGYTF.

This chain joins TRBV27 and TRBJ1-5, with no clear D. Looked up from germline, CDR1 is MNHEY and CDR2 is SMNVEV (reference sequence). CDR3 length equals 13 residues. The V end was cut by 3 bases, the J end by 9 bases, with 12 bases between. The CDR3 here is CASSLTGALPQHF. The CDR3 DNA follows: TGTGCCAGCAGTTTGACGGGAGCGTTGCCCCAGCATTTT.

This clone was seen only a few times. The gene calls are TRBV18 and TRBJ1-1; 7 bases are shared with TRBD1. The trim removed 6 bases at V and 0 bases at J, leaving 4 bases unmatched. The CDR3 covers 14 residues. CDR1 is KGHSH, CDR2 LQKENI, per germline. The CDR3 is CASSIGTVNTEAFF. The CDR3, as DNA: TGTGCCAGCTCGATCGGGACAGTGAACACTGAAGCTTTCTTT.

The chain has TRBV29-1 and TRBJ2-2; no definite D call. Germline V lookup: CDR1 SQVTM, CDR2 ANQGSEA. Trimming stripped 3 bases from V and 3 bases from J, with 8 bases between. The CDR3 covers 13 residues. CDR3 nucleotides: TGCAGCGTTGAGGCTAAGGACACCGGGGAGCTGTTTTTT. It translates to CSVEAKDTGELFF.

This clone was counted a single time. The J gene is TRBJ2-7, the V gene TRBV5-1, with 11 bases lining up with TRBD2. The germline V gene encodes CDR1 SGHRS and CDR2 YFSETQ. The CDR3 is 17 residues long. The ends lost 0 bases at V and 0 bases at J; junction bases unmatched: 5. The CDR3 here is CASSLEPSGGISYEQYF. CDR3 bases: TGCGCCAGCAGCTTGGAACCTAGCGGGGGGATCTCCTACGAGCAGTACTTC.

CDR3 in amino acids: CASRGGGRLTNTEAFF. DNA of the CDR3: TGTGCCAGCAGAGGAGGGGGACGGCTCACTAACACTGAAGCTTTCTTT. The V gene is TRBV27, the J gene TRBJ1-1; maybe TRBD1 (6 bases). Trimming removed 6 bases from V and 2 bases from J, with 19 bases in between. Germline CDR1 MNHEY, CDR2 SMNVEV (reference sequence). This CDR3 is 16 amino acids long.

The rearrangement uses TRBV11-2 and TRBJ1-5; D gene uncertain. This CDR3 comprises 15 residues. V was cut by 1 base and J by 2 bases, with 9 bases left in between. Germline V gene sequence: CDR1 SGHAT, CDR2 FQNNGV. The CDR3 here is CASSLAGVGNQPQHF. The CDR3, as DNA: TGTGCCAGCAGCTTAGCCGGGGTTGGCAATCAGCCCCAGCATTTT. The full variable domain, in which reference TRBV11-2 and TRBJ1-5 provide the parts outside the CDR3, is EAGVAQSPRYKIIEKRQSVAFWCNPISGHATLYWYQQILGQGPKLLIQFQNNGVVDDSQLPKDRFSAERLKGVDSTLKIQPAKLEDSAVYLCASSLAGVGNQPQHFGDGTRLSIL.

The genes are TRBV28 and TRBJ2-6; 8 bases map to TRBD1. Per germline, CDR1 MDHEN and CDR2 SYDVKM. The CDR3 loop spans 16 amino acids. After removal of 3 bases from V and 2 bases from J, the junction contained 3 bases not matched to a gene. This CDR3 reads CASSFPGGTGANVLTF. DNA for the CDR3: TGTGCCAGCAGTTTCCCAGGGGGCACTGGGGCCAACGTCCTGACTTTC.

The chain combines TRBV28 with TRBJ1-2; 7 nucleotides agree with TRBD1. The CDR3 contains 14 residues. V shed 5 bases, J shed 4 bases, and the junction held 7 bases outside the gene matches. Germline-derived CDR1 and CDR2 are MDHEN and SYDVKM. The DNA of the CDR3 is TGTGCCAGCAGTCCCTATAGGGGGCCCTATGGCTACACCTTC. It specifies CASSPYRGPYGYTF.

In regard to this clone: Other nucleotide sequences in the sample specify the same CDR3. This chain joins TRBV9 and TRBJ2-7; 10 nucleotides match TRBD1. The CDR3 loop spans 14 amino acids. Germline V CDR1 and CDR2: SGDLS, YYNGEE. V shed 2 bases, J shed 2 bases, and the junction held 1 base outside the gene matches. The chain's CDR3 is CASSVGTGAYEQYF. The CDR3 DNA is TGTGCCAGCAGCGTTGGGACAGGGGCCTACGAGCAGTACTTC.

This clone was seen only once. This chain joins TRBV6-5 and TRBJ1-2; 7 bases are shared with TRBD1. Trimming removed 0 bases from V and 2 bases from J; junction bases left unmatched: 6. This CDR3 contains 16 residues. Germline V CDR1 and CDR2: MNHEY, SVGAGI. CDR3: CASSYSLGGGNYGYTF. CDR3 nucleotides: TGTGCCAGCAGTTACTCGTTGGGAGGGGGCAACTATGGCTACACCTTC.

The chain is built from TRBV6-1 and TRBJ2-3; TRBD1 matches at 8 bases. With 3 bases clipped from V and 7 bases from J, the junction kept 9 bases outside the gene matches. CDR1 and CDR2 (germline): MNHNS, SASEGT. The CDR3 spans 15 residues. CDR3: CASSEAEQGVHTQYF. The CDR3, as DNA: TGTGCCAGCAGTGAGGCGGAACAGGGGGTCCATACGCAGTATTTT.

The V call is TRBV6-5, the J call TRBJ2-3; D is possibly TRBD2 (6 bases). With 4 bases removed from V and 6 bases from J, the gap between germline ends came to 14 bases. CDR3 size: 14 residues. Germline CDR1 reads MNHEY; CDR2 reads SVGAGI. CDR3 amino acids: CASSSGGKGDTQYF. In DNA form, the CDR3 reads TGTGCCAGCAGTTCTGGCGGGAAGGGTGATACGCAGTATTTT.

The V call is TRBV6-5, the J call TRBJ2-5, with D perhaps TRBD1 (7 bases). Germline lookup yields CDR1 MNHEY and CDR2 SVGAGI. This CDR3 is 14 amino acids long. Between the trimmed V and J ends, which lost 2 bases and 5 bases, there was a span of 12 bases. CDR3 nucleotide sequence: TGTGCCAGCAGTTACCAGGGGGGCGCGGAGACCCAGTACTTC. Amino acid sequence: CASSYQGGAETQYF.

The chain recombines TRBV15 with TRBJ2-7; 13 bases map to TRBD2. Germline V gene lookup returns CDR1 LNHNV and CDR2 YYDKDF (reference sequence). V shed 2 bases, J shed 5 bases, and the junction held 9 bases outside the gene matches. The CDR3 consists of 17 residues. CDR3 in amino acids: CATSRTGTSGMGDEQYF. For the CDR3, the DNA is TGTGCCACCAGCAGAACCGGGACTAGCGGGATGGGCGACGAGCAGTACTTC.

The chain couples TRBV9 to TRBJ2-2, with unresolved D. The CDR3 covers 13 residues. Germline CDR1 reads SGDLS; CDR2 reads YYNGEE. Trimming cost V 2 bases and J 5 bases, with 7 bases left between them. The CDR3 loop is CASSVLETGELFF. The CDR3 DNA reads as TGTGCCAGCAGCGTCCTTGAAACCGGGGAGCTGTTTTTT.